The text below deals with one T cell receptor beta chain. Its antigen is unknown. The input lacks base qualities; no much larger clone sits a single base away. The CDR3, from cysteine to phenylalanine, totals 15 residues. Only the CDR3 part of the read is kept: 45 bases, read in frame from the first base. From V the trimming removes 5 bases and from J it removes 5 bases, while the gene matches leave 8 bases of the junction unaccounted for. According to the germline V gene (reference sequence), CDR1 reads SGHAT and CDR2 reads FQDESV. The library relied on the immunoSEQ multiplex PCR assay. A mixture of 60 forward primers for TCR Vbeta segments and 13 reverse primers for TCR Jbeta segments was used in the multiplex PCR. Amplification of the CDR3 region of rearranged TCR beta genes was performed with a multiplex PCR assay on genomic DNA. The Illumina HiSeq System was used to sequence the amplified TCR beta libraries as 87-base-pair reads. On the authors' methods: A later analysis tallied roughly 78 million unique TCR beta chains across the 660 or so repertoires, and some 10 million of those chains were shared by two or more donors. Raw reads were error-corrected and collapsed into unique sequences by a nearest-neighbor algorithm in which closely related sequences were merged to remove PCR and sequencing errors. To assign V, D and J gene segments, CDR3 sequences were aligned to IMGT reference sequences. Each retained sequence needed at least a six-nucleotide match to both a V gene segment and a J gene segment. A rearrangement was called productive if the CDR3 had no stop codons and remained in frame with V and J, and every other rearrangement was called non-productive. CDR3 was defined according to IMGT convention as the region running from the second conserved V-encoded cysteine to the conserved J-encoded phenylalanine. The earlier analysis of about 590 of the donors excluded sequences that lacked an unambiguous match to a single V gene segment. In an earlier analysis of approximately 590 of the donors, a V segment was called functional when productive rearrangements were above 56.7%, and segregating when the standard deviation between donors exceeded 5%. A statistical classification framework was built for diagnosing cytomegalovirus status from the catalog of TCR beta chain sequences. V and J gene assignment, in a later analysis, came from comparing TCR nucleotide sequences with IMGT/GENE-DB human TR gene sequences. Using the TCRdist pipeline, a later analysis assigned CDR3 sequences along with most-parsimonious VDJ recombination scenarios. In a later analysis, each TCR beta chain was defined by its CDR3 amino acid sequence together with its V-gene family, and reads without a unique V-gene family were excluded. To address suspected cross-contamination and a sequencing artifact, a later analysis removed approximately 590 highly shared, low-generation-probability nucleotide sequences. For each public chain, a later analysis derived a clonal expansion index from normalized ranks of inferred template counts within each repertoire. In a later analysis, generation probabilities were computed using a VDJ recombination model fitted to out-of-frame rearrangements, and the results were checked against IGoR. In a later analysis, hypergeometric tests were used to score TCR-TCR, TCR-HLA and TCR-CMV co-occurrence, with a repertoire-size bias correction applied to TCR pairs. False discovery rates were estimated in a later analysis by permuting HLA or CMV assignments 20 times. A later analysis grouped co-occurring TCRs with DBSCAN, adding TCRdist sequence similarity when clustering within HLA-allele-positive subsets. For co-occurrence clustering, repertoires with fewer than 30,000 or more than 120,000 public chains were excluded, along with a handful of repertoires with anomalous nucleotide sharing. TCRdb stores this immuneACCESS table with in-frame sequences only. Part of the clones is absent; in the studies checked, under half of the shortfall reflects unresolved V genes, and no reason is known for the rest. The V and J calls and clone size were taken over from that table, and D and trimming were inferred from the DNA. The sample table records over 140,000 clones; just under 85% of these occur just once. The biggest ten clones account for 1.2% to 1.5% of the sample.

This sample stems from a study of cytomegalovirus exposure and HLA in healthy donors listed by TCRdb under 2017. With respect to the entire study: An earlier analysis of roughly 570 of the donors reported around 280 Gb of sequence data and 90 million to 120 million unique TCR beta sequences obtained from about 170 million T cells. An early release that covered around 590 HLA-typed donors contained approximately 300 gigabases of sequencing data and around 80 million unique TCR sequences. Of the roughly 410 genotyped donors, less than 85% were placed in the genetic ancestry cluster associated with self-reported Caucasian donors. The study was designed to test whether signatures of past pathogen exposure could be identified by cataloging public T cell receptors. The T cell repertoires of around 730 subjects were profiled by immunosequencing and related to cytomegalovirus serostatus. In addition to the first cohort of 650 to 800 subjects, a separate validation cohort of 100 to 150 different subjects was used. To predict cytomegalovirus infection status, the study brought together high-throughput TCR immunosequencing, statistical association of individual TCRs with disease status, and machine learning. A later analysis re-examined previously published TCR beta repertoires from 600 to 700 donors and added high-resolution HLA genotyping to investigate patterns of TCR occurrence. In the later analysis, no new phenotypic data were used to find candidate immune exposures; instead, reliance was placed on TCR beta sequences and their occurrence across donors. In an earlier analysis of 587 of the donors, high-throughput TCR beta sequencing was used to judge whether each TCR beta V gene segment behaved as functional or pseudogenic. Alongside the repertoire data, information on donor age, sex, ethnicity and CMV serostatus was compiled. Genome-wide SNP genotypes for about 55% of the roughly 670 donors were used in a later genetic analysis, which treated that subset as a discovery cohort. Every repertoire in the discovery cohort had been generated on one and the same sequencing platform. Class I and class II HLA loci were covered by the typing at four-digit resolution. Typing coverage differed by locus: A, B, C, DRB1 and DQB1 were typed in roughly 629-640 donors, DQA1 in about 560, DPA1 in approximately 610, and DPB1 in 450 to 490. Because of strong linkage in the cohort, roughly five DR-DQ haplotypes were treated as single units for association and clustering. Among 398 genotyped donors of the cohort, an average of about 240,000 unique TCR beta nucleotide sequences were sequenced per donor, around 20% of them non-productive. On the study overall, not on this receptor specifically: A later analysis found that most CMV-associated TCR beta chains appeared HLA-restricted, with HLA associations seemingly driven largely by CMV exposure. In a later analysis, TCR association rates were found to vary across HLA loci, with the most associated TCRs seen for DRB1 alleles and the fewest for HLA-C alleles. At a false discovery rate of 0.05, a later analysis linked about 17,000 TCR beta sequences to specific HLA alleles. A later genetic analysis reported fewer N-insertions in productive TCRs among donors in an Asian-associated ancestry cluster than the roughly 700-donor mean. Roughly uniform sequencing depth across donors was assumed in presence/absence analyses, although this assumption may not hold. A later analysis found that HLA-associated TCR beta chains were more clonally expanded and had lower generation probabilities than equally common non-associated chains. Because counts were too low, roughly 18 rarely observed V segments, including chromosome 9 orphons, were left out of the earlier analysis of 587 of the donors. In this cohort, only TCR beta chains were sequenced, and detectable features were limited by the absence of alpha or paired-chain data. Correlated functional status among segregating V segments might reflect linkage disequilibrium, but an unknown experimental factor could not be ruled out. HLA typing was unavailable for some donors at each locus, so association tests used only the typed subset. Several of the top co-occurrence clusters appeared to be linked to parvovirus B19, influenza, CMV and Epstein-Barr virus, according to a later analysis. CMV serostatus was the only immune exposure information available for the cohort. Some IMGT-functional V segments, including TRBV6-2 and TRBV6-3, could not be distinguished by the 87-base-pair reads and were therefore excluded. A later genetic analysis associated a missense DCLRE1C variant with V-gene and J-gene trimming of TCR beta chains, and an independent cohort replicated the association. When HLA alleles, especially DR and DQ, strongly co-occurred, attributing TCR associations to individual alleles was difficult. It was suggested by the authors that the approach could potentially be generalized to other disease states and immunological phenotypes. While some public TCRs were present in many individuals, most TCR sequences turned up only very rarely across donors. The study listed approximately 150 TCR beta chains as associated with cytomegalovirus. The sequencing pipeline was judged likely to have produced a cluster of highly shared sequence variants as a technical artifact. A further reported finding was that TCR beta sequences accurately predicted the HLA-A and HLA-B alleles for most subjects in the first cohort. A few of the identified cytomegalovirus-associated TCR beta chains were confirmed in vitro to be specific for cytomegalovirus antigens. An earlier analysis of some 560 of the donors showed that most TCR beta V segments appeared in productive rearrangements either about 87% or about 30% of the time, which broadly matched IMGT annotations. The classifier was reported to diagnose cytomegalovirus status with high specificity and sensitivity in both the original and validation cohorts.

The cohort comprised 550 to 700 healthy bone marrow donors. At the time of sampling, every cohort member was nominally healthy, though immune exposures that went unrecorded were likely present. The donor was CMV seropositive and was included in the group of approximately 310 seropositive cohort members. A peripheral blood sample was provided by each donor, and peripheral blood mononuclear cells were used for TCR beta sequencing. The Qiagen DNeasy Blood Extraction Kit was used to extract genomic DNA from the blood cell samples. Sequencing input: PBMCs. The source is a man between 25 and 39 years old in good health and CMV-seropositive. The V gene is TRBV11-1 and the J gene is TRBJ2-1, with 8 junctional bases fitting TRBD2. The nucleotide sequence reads TGTGCCAGCAGCGAAGACACTAGCGGAAACAATGAGCAGTTCTTC. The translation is CASSEDTSGNNEQFF. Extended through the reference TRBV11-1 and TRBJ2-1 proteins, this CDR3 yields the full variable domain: EAEVAQSPRYKITEKSQAVAFWCDPISGHATLYWYRQILGQGPELLVQFQDESVVDDSQLPKDRFSAERLKGVDSTLKIQPAELGDSAMYLCASSEDTSGNNEQFFGPGTRLTVL.